The 17 T cell receptor beta chains given below trace back to one sample, sequenced in a study of radiation and T cells in renal cell carcinoma. Time point reported: baseline pretreatment blood. Treatment in this sample: 15 Gy SBRT to primary tumor, nephrectomy 4 weeks later. The assay was immunoSEQ multiplex PCR, and TCRdb's table has in-frame clones only and misses some. The sample lists some 120,000 clones, roughly four fifths occurring once. Sequences were derived from blood, sampled from a patient whose treatment included radiotherapy and nephrectomy. The receptors were gathered from a woman aged 60-70 years with renal cell carcinoma.

V gene TRBV19 combines with J gene TRBJ1-1; D is possibly TRBD1 (6 bases). The CDR3 loop spans 16 amino acids. The germline V gene has CDR1 LNHDA and CDR2 SQIVND (reference sequence). V was cut by 4 bases and J by 1 base, with 16 bases left in between. CDR3: CASSKQGQQANTEAFF. CDR3 nucleotides: TGTGCCAGTAGTAAACAGGGCCAGCAGGCGAACACTGAAGCTTTCTTT.

This chain connects TRBV14 to TRBJ1-1, with TRBD1 identical over 8 bases. The CDR3 spans 14 residues. Per germline, CDR1 SGHDN and CDR2 FVKESK. After removal of 4 bases from V and 6 bases from J, the junction contained 7 bases not matched to a gene. The CDR3 DNA is TGTGCCAGCAGCCGCCTGGACAGGGACGCTGAAGCTTTCTTT. Protein product: CASSRLDRDAEAFF.

The chain recombines TRBV2 with TRBJ1-1; D might be TRBD1 (6 bases). V lost 6 bases to trimming and J lost 0 bases, with 17 bases between them. There are 16 residues in the CDR3. CDR1 SNHLY and CDR2 FYNNEI come from the germline V gene. The DNA for the CDR3 is TGTGCCAGCAGGGACGGAGACAGGTTCATGAACACTGAAGCTTTCTTT. This gives the protein CASRDGDRFMNTEAFF.

This sequence joins TRBV28 and TRBJ1-2; possible D gene TRBD1, 5 bases. Germline V CDR1 and CDR2: MDHEN, SYDVKM. The CDR3 totals 16 residues. The ends were cut back, 2 bases at V and 4 bases at J, with 17 bases in the middle. In nucleotides, the CDR3 is TGTGCCAGCAGTTTAGCCCTCGTGCAGGGTGGCTATGGCTACACCTTC. Translated, it gives CASSLALVQGGYGYTF.

The table lists this clone with a count of one. The chain combines TRBV5-1 with TRBJ2-1; maybe TRBD1 (6 bases). The germline V gene has CDR1 SGHRS and CDR2 YFSETQ. Trimming pared 0 bases from V and 1 base from J, leaving 8 bases between. The length of the CDR3 is 15 residues. DNA for the CDR3: TGCGCCAGCAGCTTGGGAGGGGGATCCTACAATGAGCAGTTCTTC. Translation: CASSLGGGSYNEQFF.

The V call is TRBV6-1, the J call TRBJ1-5; no definite D call. CDR1 and CDR2 from the germline V gene are MNHNS and SASEGT. This CDR3 is built from 16 residues. V gave up 2 bases and J gave up 2 bases, with 13 bases separating them. The CDR3 region is CASSEQVSAGNQPQHF. DNA for the CDR3: TGTGCCAGCAGTGAACAGGTTTCAGCGGGCAATCAGCCCCAGCATTTT.

The V and J genes are TRBV4-3 and TRBJ2-1; D is ambiguous. Germline V gene data show CDR1 as LGHNA and CDR2 as YSLEER. The CDR3 loop spans 16 amino acids. Trimming cost V 0 bases and J 6 bases, with 15 bases left between them. The CDR3 is CASSQDRRRGINEQFF. CDR3 nucleotide sequence: TGCGCCAGCAGCCAAGATAGACGGCGTGGGATCAATGAGCAGTTCTTC.

This chain connects TRBV11-2 to TRBJ1-2, with a tentative D call TRBD1 (6 bases). This CDR3 has 14 residues. V lost 5 bases and J lost 4, with 14 bases in between. The V gene's germline CDR1 is SGHAT and CDR2 FQNNGV. The CDR3 DNA sequence: TGTGCCAGCAGCGAACTCAGGGGCACCTATGGCTACACCTTC. It encodes CASSELRGTYGYTF.

This chain joins TRBV28 and TRBJ2-7, with 8 positions matching TRBD2. This CDR3 has 13 residues. Germline V gives CDR1 MDHEN, CDR2 SYDVKM. J lost 3 bases, V lost 10 bases, and 8 bases had no gene match. The CDR3 region is CAIGGGGIYEQYF. In DNA form, the CDR3 reads TGTGCCATCGGCGGCGGGGGGATCTACGAGCAGTACTTC.

This clone showed up just a few times. In nucleotides, the CDR3 is TGTGCCAGCAGCTTGCTTAATAGTTTCGGCTACACCTTC. It codes for CASSLLNSFGYTF. This chain connects TRBV5-8 to TRBJ1-2; D is unclear. Trimming pared 1 base from V and 8 bases from J, leaving 12 bases between. This CDR3 contains 13 residues. Germline V gives CDR1 SGHTS, CDR2 YDEGEE.

The rearrangement links TRBV28 to TRBJ1-2; 8 bases are shared with TRBD1. The germline V gene encodes CDR1 MDHEN and CDR2 SYDVKM. CDR3 length: 14 amino acids. Trimming at V came to 4 bases and at J to 5 bases, leaving 6 bases not matched to a gene. This chain's CDR3 is CASSSPGTGYGYTF. CDR3 nucleotide sequence: TGTGCCAGCAGTTCGCCCGGGACAGGATATGGCTACACCTTC.

The chain is built from TRBV5-1 and TRBJ2-1; D possibly corresponds to TRBD1 (5 bases). CDR1 is SGHRS and CDR2 is YFSETQ in the germline V gene. CDR3 length equals 15 residues. Trimming shortened V by 7 bases and J by 0 bases, and 14 bases separated the two germline ends. CDR3 sequence reads: CASRQSSLSYNEQFF. CDR3 sequence (DNA): TGCGCCAGCCGACAGTCCTCCCTCTCCTACAATGAGCAGTTCTTC.

V and J are TRBV4-2 and TRBJ1-1; D call uncertain. The CDR3 loop spans 14 amino acids. CDR1 is LGHNA and CDR2 is YNFKEQ in the germline V gene. Trimming stripped 2 bases from V and 4 bases from J, with 11 bases between. DNA for the CDR3: TGTGCCAGCAGCCAAACGATGGGCCCCACTGAAGCTTTCTTT. It translates to CASSQTMGPTEAFF.

This clone was seen only once. V gene TRBV2 combines with J gene TRBJ2-1; D gene uncertain. V lost 0 bases to trimming and J lost 5 bases, with 8 bases between them. The CDR3 sequence is 14 residues long. Germline lookup yields CDR1 SNHLY and CDR2 FYNNEI. CDR3 in DNA: TGTGCCAGCAGTGAAGCTCCTACCCACAATGAGCAGTTCTTC. Its translation: CASSEAPTHNEQFF.

V is TRBV11-2 and J is TRBJ1-1, with D tentatively TRBD1 (6 bases). The ends were cut back, 0 bases at V and 1 base at J, with 12 bases in the middle. This CDR3 spans 16 amino acids. From germline, CDR1 is SGHAT and CDR2 FQNNGV. The CDR3 protein is CASSLDWGRRNTEAFF. The CDR3, as DNA: TGTGCCAGCAGCTTAGATTGGGGGCGCCGGAACACTGAAGCTTTCTTT.

CDR3 sequence reads: CASSLRGPYGYTF. The CDR3 DNA reads as TGTGCCAGCAGTTTAAGGGGACCCTATGGCTACACCTTC. V gene TRBV28 combines with J gene TRBJ1-2; D is possibly TRBD1 (5 bases). Germline values: CDR1 MDHEN, CDR2 SYDVKM. The length of the CDR3 is 13 residues. V was trimmed by 2 bases and J by 4 bases, leaving 8 bases between them.

The V gene is TRBV28, the J gene TRBJ1-3; 7 nucleotides match TRBD1. V gave up 1 base and J gave up 1 base; unmatched junction bases: 4. The CDR3 runs 16 residues. The germline V gene has CDR1 MDHEN and CDR2 SYDVKM. The CDR3 region has the DNA TGTGCCAGCAGTTTATTCAGGGGGGCGTCTGGAAACACCATATATTTT. Protein: CASSLFRGASGNTIYF.